Only a few counts were recorded for the clone carrying this T cell receptor beta chain. Antigen: not known. The table came from immunoSEQ multiplex PCR; TCRdb's copy has only in-frame clones and leaves some out. The table lists fewer than 65,000 clones, 81% of them singletons. The data were taken from a study of vaccination effects on CD4 cells after COVID-19. Study-wide results and caveats: The study found that only 1 of 255 vaccine-induced clones from healthy vaccinees cross-reacted with common cold coronaviruses.

Ahead of sequencing, the ViraFEST assay grew antigen-specific CD4+ T cells using viral peptide pools. It was after 10 days of culture that CD4+ T cells were isolated. Vaccine recipients, nucleocapsid antibody negative, had no prior SARS-CoV-2 infection. Trimming cost V 4 bases and J 6 bases, with 10 bases left between them. This CDR3 region has 13 residues. The germline CDR1 and CDR2 sequences are SNHLY and FYNNEI. The sequence came from a human donor who received a COVID-19 vaccine. The input for sequencing was CD4+ T cells from PBMCs cultured with HCoV-229E spike peptides, taken before COVID-19 vaccination. This chain connects TRBV2 to TRBJ1-5; a weak D match, TRBD1 (6 bases). CDR3 sequence: CASSVNRAQPQHF. DNA of the CDR3: TGTGCCAGCAGTGTCAACAGGGCTCAGCCCCAGCATTTT.